A single sample gave rise to the 13 T cell receptor beta chains below, sequenced in a study of identical twins. TCRdb re-derived calls from the 5' RACE reads in MiXCR, one entry per CDR3 protein. This sample has hundreds of thousands of distinct CDR3 sequences, with around 6% found just once. Sequenced input: naive T cells sorted from blood. The receptors come from a man between 18 and 35 years old in good health.

This clonotype turned up a few times. This chain joins TRBV7-9 and TRBJ2-2; tentative D call: TRBD1 (6 bases). The CDR3 totals 17 residues. V was pared by 2 bases and J by 0 bases, with 13 bases between. CDR1 SEHNR and CDR2 FQNEAQ come from the germline V gene (reference sequence). DNA of the CDR3: TGTGCCAGCAGCTTAATAGCAGGGGCGACGAACACCGGGGAGCTGTTTTTT. Translating gives CASSLIAGATNTGELFF.

In its sample, this clonotype was seen many times. The chain uses TRBV12-3 or TRBV12-4 and TRBJ1-2; maybe TRBD1 (6 bases). Trimming left V 3 bases short and J 4 bases short, with 9 bases between. The CDR3 sequence is 13 residues long. CDR3 residues: CASSFTGLYGYTF. The CDR3 coding sequence is TGTGCCAGCAGTTTTACAGGGCTCTATGGCTACACCTTC.

This clonotype was seen many times. This chain uses TRBV7-2 with TRBJ1-2, with D perhaps TRBD1 (5 bases). Germline V gene lookup returns CDR1 SGHTA and CDR2 FQGNSA. Trimming took off 1 base at V and 5 bases at J, with 8 bases between the two ends. CDR3 length equals 13 residues. The CDR3 loop reads CASSLGGPYGYTF. CDR3 bases: TGTGCCAGCAGCTTAGGGGGACCTTATGGCTACACCTTC.

There are many counts of this clonotype. The CDR3: CASSFGQGSYGYTF. The DNA of the CDR3 is TGTGCCAGCAGTTTTGGACAGGGATCTTATGGCTACACCTTC. The chain links TRBV28 to TRBJ1-2, with TRBD1 matching over 8 bases. The CDR3 totals 14 residues. Per germline, CDR1 MDHEN and CDR2 SYDVKM. V dropped 3 bases and J dropped 5; count of bases not matched to a gene: 5.

V and J are TRBV12-3 or TRBV12-4 and TRBJ2-3; possibly TRBD1 or TRBD2 for D (5 bases each). CDR3 length equals 15 residues. With 8 bases removed from V and 2 bases from J, the gap between germline ends came to 17 bases. The CDR3 DNA sequence: TGTGCCAGCCTAGCTTGGGGCGAAAACACAGATACGCAGTATTTT. Residues: CASLAWGENTDTQYF.

This clonotype has ten or more counts. The CDR3 region has the DNA TGTGCCAGCAGCTTAGTCCGGGGCACAGATACGCAGTATTTT. Its translation: CASSLVRGTDTQYF. This chain uses TRBV7-2 with TRBJ2-3; D unclear. The germline V and J ends were trimmed by 1 base and 1 base, with 6 bases remaining between them. CDR3 size: 14 residues. Germline lookup yields CDR1 SGHTA and CDR2 FQGNSA.

The chain couples TRBV5-1 to TRBJ2-5; possibly TRBD1 or TRBD2 for D (6 bases each). CDR1 SGHRS and CDR2 YFSETQ come from the germline V gene. V was shortened by 0 bases and J by 5 bases, with 14 bases between the two germline ends. This CDR3 comprises 15 residues. CDR3 sequence reads: CASSLAGGQGETQYF. As DNA, the CDR3 is TGCGCCAGCAGCTTGGCCGGGGGCCAAGGGGAGACCCAGTACTTC. The complete variable domain, with remaining parts taken from reference TRBV5-1 and TRBJ2-5, reads KAGVTQTPRYLIKTRGQQVTLSCSPISGHRSVSWYQQTPGQGLQFLFEYFSETQRNKGNFPGRFSGRQFSNSRSEMNVSTLELGDSALYLCASSLAGGQGETQYFGPGTRLLVL.

This clonotype was seen more than once but under ten times. V usage is TRBV27 and J usage is TRBJ2-7, with a tentative D call TRBD1 (7 bases). Trimming pared 2 bases from V and 4 bases from J, leaving 21 bases between. CDR3 length: 17 residues. Per germline, CDR1 MNHEY and CDR2 SMNVEV (reference sequence). The CDR3 sequence is CASSLLGGEVGGYEQYF. CDR3 bases: TGTGCCAGCAGTTTACTAGGGGGCGAAGTTGGGGGGTACGAGCAGTACTTC.

This clonotype was seen a handful of times. The chain is built from TRBV2 and TRBJ2-1; TRBD1 might be the D (5 bases). This CDR3 contains 14 residues. V lost 3 bases and J 1 base, leaving 7 bases between the germline ends. Germline V gene sequence: CDR1 SNHLY, CDR2 FYNNEI. DNA for the CDR3: TGTGCCAGCAGTGAGACAGAATCCTACAATGAGCAGTTCTTC. Amino acids: CASSETESYNEQFF.

This clonotype appeared a few times. The gene calls are TRBV12-3 or TRBV12-4 and TRBJ2-1; 8 bases map to TRBD2. The CDR3 contains 15 residues. The trim removed 6 bases at V and 8 bases at J, leaving 12 bases unmatched. For the CDR3, the DNA is TGTGCCAGCAGCTCCCTCGGCGGGGGGAAGGATGAGCAGTTCTTC. It is translated as CASSSLGGGKDEQFF.

The J gene is TRBJ2-2, the V gene TRBV20-1, with TRBD1 identical over 9 bases. In germline, CDR1 is DFQATT, CDR2 SNEGSKA (reference sequence). With 6 bases clipped from V and 7 bases from J, the junction kept 9 bases outside the gene matches. CDR3 length: 14 residues. CDR3 DNA: TGCAGTGCCCCAACAGGGGGCGCCGGCGGGGAGCTGTTTTTT. Protein sequence: CSAPTGGAGGELFF.

The chain links TRBV9 to TRBJ2-2, with D perhaps matching TRBD1 (6 bases). This CDR3 has 16 amino acids. The germline V and J ends were trimmed by 0 bases and 2 bases, with 11 bases remaining between them. CDR1 and CDR2 (germline): SGDLS, YYNGEE. CDR3 residues: CASSVGRTVNTGELFF. CDR3 nucleotide sequence: TGTGCCAGCAGCGTAGGGAGGACAGTCAACACCGGGGAGCTGTTTTTT.

This clonotype was seen at least ten times. V is TRBV20-1 and J is TRBJ2-7; 13 bases fit TRBD2. CDR3 length equals 16 residues. V was clipped by 1 base and J by 2 bases; unmatched bases: 5. Germline-derived CDR1 and CDR2 are DFQATT and SNEGSKA (reference sequence). The CDR3 is CSARARLAGGPYEQYV. CDR3 nucleotides: TGCAGTGCTAGAGCTCGACTAGCGGGGGGTCCCTACGAGCAGTACGTC.